The 11 T cell receptor beta chains reported below all come from one sample, sequenced in a study of blood T cells in healthy people across ages. Combining a sample-barcoded 5' primer with a J-beta primer mix, a second PCR ran for 7 to 11 cycles. TCRdb independently ran MiXCR on the 5' RACE reads; one entry per CDR3 protein. Found here are about 500,000 distinct CDR3 sequences, approximately 25% of them singletons; the top ten hold roughly 10%. The same sample was also studied in work on T cells of mothers and their children.

Sequences were obtained from blood. The receptors were gathered from a boy aged 5 to 17 in good health.

The rearrangement uses TRBV28 and TRBJ2-6; 8 bases match TRBD1. J was trimmed by 0 bases and V by 3 bases; bases with no gene match: 16. From germline, CDR1 is MDHEN and CDR2 SYDVKM. CDR3 length equals 21 residues. DNA for the CDR3: TGTGCCAGCAGTTTTTTGACAATCCGGACAGGGCATACCTCTGGGGCCAACGTCCTGACTTTC. It is translated as CASSFLTIRTGHTSGANVLTF.

Turning to this clonotype: Lacking the conserved final phenylalanine or tryptophan, this CDR3 likely reflects a read error. The DNA is left out, because the CDR3 cannot be placed on it with certainty; the CDR3 is given as TCRdb lists it. This CDR3 reads CASLAHSTDTRYL. The genes are TRBV7-2 and TRBJ2-3; TRBD2 is the table's D call and was not checked against the DNA. Inclusive of both ends, the CDR3 amounts to 13 amino acids. In germline, CDR1 is SGHTA, CDR2 FQGNSA.

The V call is TRBV27, the J call TRBJ2-5; TRBD2 agrees at 13 bases. The J call may not be correct, given that the DNA end is closer to TRBJ2-7. The CDR3 is made up of 19 amino acids. Germline loops: CDR1 MNHEY, CDR2 SMNVEV (reference sequence). The CDR3, as DNA: TGTGCCAGCAGTCCCCGGACTAGCGGGAGAGAGGTATGGGGCTACGAGCAGTACTTC. Its translation: CASSPRTSGREVWGYEQYF.

This clonotype was observed once. This chain joins TRBV6-1 and TRBJ1-3; D not certain. Germline CDR1 reads MNHNS; CDR2 reads SASEGT. This CDR3 is built from 14 residues. V was clipped by 2 bases and J by 0 bases, with 5 bases between them. For the CDR3, the DNA is TGTGCCAGCAGTGAAACGAGCTCTGGAAACACCATATATTTT. Translation gives CASSETSSGNTIYF.

V is TRBV7-9 and J is TRBJ2-7; D tentatively reads TRBD1 or TRBD2 (5 bases each). The CDR3 consists of 15 residues. V was shortened by 2 bases and J by 5 bases, with 16 bases between the two germline ends. Germline-derived CDR1 and CDR2 are SEHNR and FQNEAQ (reference sequence). The CDR3 nucleotides are TGTGCCAGCAGCTTATTTTTTGGGGGAATTGACGAGCAGTACTTC. This encodes CASSLFFGGIDEQYF.

This sequence joins TRBV4-3 and TRBJ2-2; possibly TRBD1 for D (6 bases). With 1 base removed from V and 6 bases from J, the gap between germline ends came to 15 bases. The length of the CDR3 is 16 residues. Germline-derived CDR1 and CDR2 are LGHNA and YSLEER. The CDR3: CASSQATNRDPGELFF. CDR3 bases: TGCGCCAGCAGCCAAGCTACAAACAGGGACCCCGGGGAGCTGTTTTTT.

Regarding this clonotype: Sequence at one end of the junction differs from germline and may be a read error. The chain carries TRBV29-1 and TRBJ2-7, with a possible D match to TRBD1 (6 bases). The V gene's germline CDR1 is SQVTM and CDR2 ANQGSEA. CDR3 length equals 12 residues. The CDR3: CGVLGATYEQYF. CDR3 nucleotides: TGCGGCGTTCTGGGGGCTACGTACGAGCAGTATTTC.

The rearrangement uses TRBV7-2 and TRBJ2-7, with 8 bases matching TRBD2. The germline CDR1 and CDR2 sequences are SGHTA and FQGNSA. J gave up 7 bases and V 5 bases, and 22 bases lay outside the gene matches. The CDR3 covers 18 residues. Here the CDR3 DNA reads TGTGCCAGCAGCCCTTATCGGGGGAATAGCGGGACCCCTAGGGAGCAGTACTTC. Its protein is CASSPYRGNSGTPREQYF.

The chain employs TRBV7-2 and TRBJ2-5; possible D gene TRBD2, 6 bases. With the DNA end fitting TRBJ2-7 better, the J assignment may be wrong. The CDR3 extends over 16 amino acids. Germline V gene data show CDR1 as SGHTA and CDR2 as FQGNSA. This chain's CDR3 is CASSSRAGSWFGEQYF. CDR3 bases: TGTGCCAGCAGCTCCAGGGCCGGGAGTTGGTTCGGCGAGCAGTACTTC.

V is TRBV3-1 and J is TRBJ1-1, with TRBD1 as a possible D gene (5 bases). The V and J ends lost 5 bases and 4 bases respectively, with 17 bases between them. The CDR3 contains 15 residues. CDR1 is LGHDT, CDR2 YNNKEL, per germline (reference sequence). The CDR3 nucleotides are TGTGCCAGCAGCGCAGGGATTCGGGGCGTCACTGAAGCTTTCTTT. It yields the protein CASSAGIRGVTEAFF.

In this sample, this clonotype turned up a few times. The chain carries TRBV6-5 and TRBJ2-1, with 13 bases aligning to TRBD2. CDR1 is MNHEY and CDR2 is SVGAGI in the germline V gene. The CDR3 spans 18 residues. The J segment lost 1 base and the V segment lost 7 bases, leaving 10 bases of the junction unmatched. The CDR3 sequence is CASTLLAGGPPSYNEQFF. The CDR3 DNA sequence: TGTGCCAGCACCTTACTAGCGGGGGGGCCTCCATCCTACAATGAGCAGTTCTTC.